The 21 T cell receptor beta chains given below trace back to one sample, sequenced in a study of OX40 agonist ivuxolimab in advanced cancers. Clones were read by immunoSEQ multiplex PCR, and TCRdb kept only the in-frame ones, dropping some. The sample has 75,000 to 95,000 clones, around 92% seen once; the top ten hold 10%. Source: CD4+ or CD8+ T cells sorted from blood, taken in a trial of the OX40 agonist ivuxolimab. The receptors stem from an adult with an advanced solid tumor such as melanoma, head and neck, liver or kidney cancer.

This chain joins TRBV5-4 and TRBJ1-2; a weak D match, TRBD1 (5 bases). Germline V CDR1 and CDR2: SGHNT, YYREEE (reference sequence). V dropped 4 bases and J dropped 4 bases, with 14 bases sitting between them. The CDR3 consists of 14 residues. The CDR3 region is CASSAGRDFYGYTF. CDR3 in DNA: TGTGCCAGCAGCGCCGGACGGGACTTCTATGGCTACACCTTC.

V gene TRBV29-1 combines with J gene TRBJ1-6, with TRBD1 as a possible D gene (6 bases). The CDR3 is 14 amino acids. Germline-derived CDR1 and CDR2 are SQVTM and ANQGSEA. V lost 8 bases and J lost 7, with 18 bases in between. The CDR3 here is CSCRETGPNSPLHF. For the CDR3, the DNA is TGCAGCTGCCGGGAGACAGGACCGAATTCACCCCTCCACTTT. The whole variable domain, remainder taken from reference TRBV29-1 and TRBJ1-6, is SAVISQKPSRDICQRGTSLTIQCQVDSQVTMMFWYRQQPGQSLTLIATANQGSEATYESGFVIDKFPISRPNLTFSTLTVSNMSPEDSSIYLCSCRETGPNSPLHFGNGTRLTVT.

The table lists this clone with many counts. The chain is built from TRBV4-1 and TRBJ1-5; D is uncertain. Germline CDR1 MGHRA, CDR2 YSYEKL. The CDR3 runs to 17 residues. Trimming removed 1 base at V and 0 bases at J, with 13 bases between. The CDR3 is CASSQVAGGISNQPQHF. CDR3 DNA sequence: TGCGCCAGCAGCCAAGTGGCCGGAGGCATTAGCAATCAGCCCCAGCATTTT.

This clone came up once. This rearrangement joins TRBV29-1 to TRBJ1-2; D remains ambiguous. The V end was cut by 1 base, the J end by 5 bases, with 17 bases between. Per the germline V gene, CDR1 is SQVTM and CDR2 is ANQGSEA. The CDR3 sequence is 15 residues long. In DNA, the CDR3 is TGCAGCGTTGAAGCAAAGAATCGAGGTCTTTATGGCTACACCTTC. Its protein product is CSVEAKNRGLYGYTF.

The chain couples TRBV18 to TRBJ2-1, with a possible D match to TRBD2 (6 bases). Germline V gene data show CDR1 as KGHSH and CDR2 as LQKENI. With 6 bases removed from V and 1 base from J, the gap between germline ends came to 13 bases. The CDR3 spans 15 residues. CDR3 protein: CASSPRLESYNEQFF. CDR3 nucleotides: TGTGCCAGCTCCCCCCGACTAGAATCCTACAATGAGCAGTTCTTC. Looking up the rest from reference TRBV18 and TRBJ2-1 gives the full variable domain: NAGVMQNPRHLVRRRGQEARLRCSPMKGHSHVYWYRQLPEEGLKFMVYLQKENIIDESGMPKERFSAEFPKEGPSILRIQQVVRGDSAAYFCASSPRLESYNEQFFGPGTRLTVL.

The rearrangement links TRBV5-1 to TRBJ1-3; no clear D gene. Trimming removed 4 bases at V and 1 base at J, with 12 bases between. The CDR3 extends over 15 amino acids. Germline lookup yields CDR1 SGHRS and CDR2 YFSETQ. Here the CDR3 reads CASSRGEFSGNTIYF. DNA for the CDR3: TGCGCCAGCAGCCGCGGGGAGTTTTCTGGAAACACCATATATTTT.

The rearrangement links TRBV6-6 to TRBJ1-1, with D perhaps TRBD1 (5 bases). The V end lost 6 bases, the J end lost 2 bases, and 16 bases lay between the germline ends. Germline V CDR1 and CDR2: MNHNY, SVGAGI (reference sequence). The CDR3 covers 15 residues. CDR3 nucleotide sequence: TGTGCCAGCAGCTACGACAGCATTCCCAACACTGAAGCTTTCTTT. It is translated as CASSYDSIPNTEAFF.

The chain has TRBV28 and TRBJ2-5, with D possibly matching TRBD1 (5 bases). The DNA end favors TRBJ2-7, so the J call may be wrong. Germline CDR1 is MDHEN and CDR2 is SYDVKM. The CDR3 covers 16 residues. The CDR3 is CASSAPGSLFSYEQYF. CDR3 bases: TGTGCCAGCAGTGCGCCAGGGTCCCTCTTCTCCTACGAGCAGTACTTC.

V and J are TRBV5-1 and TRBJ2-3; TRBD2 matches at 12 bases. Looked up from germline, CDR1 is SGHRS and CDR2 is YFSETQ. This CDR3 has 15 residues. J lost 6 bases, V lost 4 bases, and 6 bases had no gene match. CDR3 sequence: CASSQTSGSIDTQYF. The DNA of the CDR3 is TGCGCCAGCAGCCAGACTAGCGGGAGTATTGATACGCAGTATTTT.

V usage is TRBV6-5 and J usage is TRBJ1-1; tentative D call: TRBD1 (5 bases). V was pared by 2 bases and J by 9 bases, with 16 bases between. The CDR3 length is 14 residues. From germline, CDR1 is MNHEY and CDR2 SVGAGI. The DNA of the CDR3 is TGTGCCAGCAGTTACACGGGCTTGAGGGGTAAAGCTTTCTTT. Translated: CASSYTGLRGKAFF.

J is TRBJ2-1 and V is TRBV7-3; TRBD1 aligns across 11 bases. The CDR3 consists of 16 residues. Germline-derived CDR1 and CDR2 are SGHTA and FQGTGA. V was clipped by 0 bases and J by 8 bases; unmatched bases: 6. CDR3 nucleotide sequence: TGTGCCAGCAGCTTAACCGGGACAGGGGGAGGGGATGAGCAGTTCTTC. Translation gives CASSLTGTGGGDEQFF.

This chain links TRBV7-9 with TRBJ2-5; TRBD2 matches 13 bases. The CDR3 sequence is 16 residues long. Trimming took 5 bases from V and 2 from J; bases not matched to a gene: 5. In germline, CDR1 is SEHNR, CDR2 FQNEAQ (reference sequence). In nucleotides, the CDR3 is TGTGCCAGCAGCCCTCAGGGACTAGCGGGACAAGAGACCCAGTACTTC. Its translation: CASSPQGLAGQETQYF.

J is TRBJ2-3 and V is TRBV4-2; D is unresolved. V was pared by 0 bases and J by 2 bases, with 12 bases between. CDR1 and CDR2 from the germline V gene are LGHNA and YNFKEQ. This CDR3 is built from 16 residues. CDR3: CASSQESILTTDTQYF. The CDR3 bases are TGTGCCAGCAGCCAAGAGTCAATACTAACCACAGATACGCAGTATTTT.

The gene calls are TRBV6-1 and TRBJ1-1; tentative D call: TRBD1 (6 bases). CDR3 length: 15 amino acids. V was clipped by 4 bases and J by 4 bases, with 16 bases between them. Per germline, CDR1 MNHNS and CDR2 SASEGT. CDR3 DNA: TGTGCCAGCAGTGGCCAAACAGGGAGTGCCACTGAAGCTTTCTTT. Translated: CASSGQTGSATEAFF.

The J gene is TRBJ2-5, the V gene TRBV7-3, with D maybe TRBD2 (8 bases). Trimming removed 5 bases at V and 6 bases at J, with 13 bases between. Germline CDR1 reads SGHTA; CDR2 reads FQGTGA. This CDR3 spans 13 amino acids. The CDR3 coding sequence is TGTGCCAGCAGCCGGGAGGGGGCCAAGACCCAGTACTTC. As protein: CASSREGAKTQYF. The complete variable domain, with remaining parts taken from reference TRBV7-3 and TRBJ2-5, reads GAGVSQTPSNKVTEKGKYVELRCDPISGHTALYWYRQSLGQGPEFLIYFQGTGAADDSGLPNDRFFAVRPEGSVSTLKIQRTERGDSAVYLCASSREGAKTQYFGPGTRLLVL.

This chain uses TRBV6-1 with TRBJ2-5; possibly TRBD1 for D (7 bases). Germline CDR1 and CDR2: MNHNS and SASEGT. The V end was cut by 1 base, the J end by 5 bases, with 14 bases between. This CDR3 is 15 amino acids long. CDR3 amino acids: CASSEGPQGRETQYF. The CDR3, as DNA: TGTGCCAGCAGTGAAGGCCCACAGGGGAGGGAGACCCAGTACTTC.

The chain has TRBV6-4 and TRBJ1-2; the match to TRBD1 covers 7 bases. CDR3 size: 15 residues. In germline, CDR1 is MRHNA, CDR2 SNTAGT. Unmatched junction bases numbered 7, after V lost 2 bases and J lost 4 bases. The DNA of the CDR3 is TGTGCCAGCAGTGACCCCGGACAGGCGATCTATGGCTACACCTTC. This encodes CASSDPGQAIYGYTF.

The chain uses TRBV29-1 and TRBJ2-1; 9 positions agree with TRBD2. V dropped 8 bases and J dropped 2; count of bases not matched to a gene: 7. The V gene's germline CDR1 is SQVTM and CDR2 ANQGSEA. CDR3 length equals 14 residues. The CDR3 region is CSSGTSTPYNEQFF. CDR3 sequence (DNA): TGCAGCTCTGGGACTAGCACGCCCTACAATGAGCAGTTCTTC.

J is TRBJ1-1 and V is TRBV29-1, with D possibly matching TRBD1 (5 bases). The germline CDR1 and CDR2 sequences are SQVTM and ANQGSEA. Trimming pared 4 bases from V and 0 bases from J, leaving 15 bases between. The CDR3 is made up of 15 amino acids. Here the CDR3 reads CSVGRWGPLNTEAFF. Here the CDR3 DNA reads TGCAGCGTTGGCCGGTGGGGCCCCTTGAACACTGAAGCTTTCTTT.

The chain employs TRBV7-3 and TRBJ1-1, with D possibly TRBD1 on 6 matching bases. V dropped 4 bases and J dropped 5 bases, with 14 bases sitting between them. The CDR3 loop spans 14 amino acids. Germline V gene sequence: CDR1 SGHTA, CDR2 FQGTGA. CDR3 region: CASSSGRRGTEAFF. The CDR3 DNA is TGTGCCAGCAGCTCCGGTAGAAGGGGGACTGAAGCTTTCTTT. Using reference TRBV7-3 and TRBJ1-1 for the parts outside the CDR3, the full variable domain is GAGVSQTPSNKVTEKGKYVELRCDPISGHTALYWYRQSLGQGPEFLIYFQGTGAADDSGLPNDRFFAVRPEGSVSTLKIQRTERGDSAVYLCASSSGRRGTEAFFGQGTRLTVV.

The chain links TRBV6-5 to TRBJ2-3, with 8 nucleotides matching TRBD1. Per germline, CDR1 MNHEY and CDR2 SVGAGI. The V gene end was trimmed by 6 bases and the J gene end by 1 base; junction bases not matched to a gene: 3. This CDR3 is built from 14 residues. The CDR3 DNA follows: TGTGCCAGCAGGATGGACAGGGGCACAGATACGCAGTATTTT. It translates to CASRMDRGTDTQYF.